This paragraph reports one TCR beta chain. The target antigen is unknown. The entry originates in a study of shared clonotypes between healthy human individuals. Germline lookup yields CDR1 WSHSY and CDR2 SAAADI. The CDR3 sequence is 14 residues long. V lost 6 bases and J lost 1, with 12 bases in between. A deep-level run was used for the assay. Study processing details: ImmunoSEQ gave junction-only sequences without quality scores, so filtering differed. Here immunoSEQ multiplex PCR was the method, and the copy in TCRdb shows in-frame clones only, minus some. D and trimming come from the DNA, and the V and J calls and clone size come from that table. The table shows more than 400,000 clones, with about 84% occurring only once. Caucasian adults living in Nashville, Tennessee, provided all samples. Study conclusions and caveats: Sampling covered blood only; tissue repertoires likely differ.

The material sequenced was PBMCs. The chain has TRBV10-2 and TRBJ1-1; D is possibly TRBD1 (6 bases). This clonotype originated in a woman between 35 and 50 years old in good health. Some clones in this sample may be carry-over from other donors' samples. The chain's CDR3 is CASRGTGQNTEAFF. In nucleotides, the CDR3 is TGCGCCAGCAGGGGCACGGGACAGAACACTGAAGCTTTCTTT.